The 32 T cell receptor beta chains given below trace back to one sample, sequenced in a study of T cell repertoires in cytomegalovirus infection. From the reads, TCRdb called clonotypes with MiXCR, one entry per CDR3 protein. This table holds about 360,000 distinct CDR3 sequences, less than 20% found once. Specimen: PBMCs. Receptors were obtained from a human donor in good health (CMV status not recorded). Some clones in this sample may be carry-over from other donors' samples.

This clonotype was observed a handful of times. The V gene is TRBV18, the J gene TRBJ1-5, with D uncertain. CDR3 length: 15 amino acids. The germline V and J ends were trimmed by 3 bases and 0 bases, with 9 bases remaining between them. Germline CDR1 KGHSH, CDR2 LQKENI. The CDR3, as DNA: TGTGCCAGCTCACCCGGATCTAATAGCAATCAGCCCCAGCATTTT. Translation gives CASSPGSNSNQPQHF.

This clonotype was seen ten or more times. The chain has TRBV7-9 and TRBJ2-7; D is unclear. Trimming pared 2 bases from V and 7 bases from J, leaving 15 bases between. There are 14 residues in the CDR3. Germline lookup yields CDR1 SEHNR and CDR2 FQNEAQ (reference sequence). CDR3 loop: CASSLLPLVREQYF. The CDR3 bases are TGTGCCAGCAGCTTATTACCCCTTGTGAGGGAGCAGTACTTC.

The chain carries TRBV28 and TRBJ2-1, with D unresolved. The V gene's germline CDR1 is MDHEN and CDR2 SYDVKM. The CDR3 totals 11 residues. V was cut by 5 bases and J by 7 bases, with 6 bases left in between. The CDR3 DNA sequence: TGTGCCAGCAGTAACGGGAATGAGCAGTTCTTC. Translating gives CASSNGNEQFF.

This clonotype was seen repeatedly, ten times or more. The chain uses TRBV7-2 and TRBJ1-2; D unresolved. V dropped 3 bases and J dropped 3 bases, with 2 bases sitting between them. The germline V gene has CDR1 SGHTA and CDR2 FQGNSA. The CDR3 spans 11 residues. The CDR3 coding sequence is TGTGCCAGCAGCTTGGACTATGGCTACACCTTC. Translated: CASSLDYGYTF.

This clonotype was detected ten times or more. V and J are TRBV6-1 and TRBJ1-1; D is undetermined. CDR1 and CDR2 from the germline V gene are MNHNS and SASEGT. CDR3 length equals 14 residues. V lost 6 bases, J lost 0 bases, and 11 bases lay in between. This chain's CDR3 is CASSRDILNTEAFF. The CDR3 coding sequence is TGTGCCAGCAGCCGAGACATATTGAACACTGAAGCTTTCTTT.

Of note for this clonotype: This may arise from a read error, as a much more abundant clone is one base away. This chain connects TRBV7-6 to TRBJ2-3, with D unresolved. Germline assignment: CDR1 SGHVS and CDR2 FNYEAQ. CDR3 length equals 12 residues. The DNA for the CDR3 is TGTACCAGCAGCCGTCTCACAGATACGCAGTATTTT. Amino acid sequence: CTSSRLTDTQYF.

This clonotype was seen a handful of times. The rearrangement uses TRBV20-1 and TRBJ2-3, with 10 bases lining up with TRBD2. The CDR3 consists of 15 residues. Germline V gives CDR1 DFQATT, CDR2 SNEGSKA (reference sequence). The V segment lost 2 bases and the J segment 4 bases; nucleotides outside the gene matches: 6. The CDR3 sequence is CSARRAGGPSDTQYF. The DNA for the CDR3 is TGCAGTGCTAGAAGAGCGGGAGGGCCCTCAGATACGCAGTATTTT.

The chain uses TRBV20-1 and TRBJ1-4; possible D gene TRBD1, 6 bases. This CDR3 spans 14 amino acids. Germline CDR1 DFQATT, CDR2 SNEGSKA (reference sequence). V gave up 2 bases and J gave up 8 bases, with 15 bases separating them. CDR3 DNA: TGCAGTGCTAGACCGACAGGAATCAGGGAAAAACTGTTTTTT. Translation: CSARPTGIREKLFF.

This clonotype has only a few counts. The CDR3 sequence is CATRGLLNNEQFF. The CDR3 DNA follows: TGTGCCACCCGCGGACTTCTCAACAATGAGCAGTTCTTC. This chain links TRBV6-5 with TRBJ2-1, with TRBD2 as a possible D gene (5 bases). The CDR3 runs 13 residues. The germline V gene has CDR1 MNHEY and CDR2 SVGAGI. Trimming removed 10 bases at V and 5 bases at J, with 15 bases between.

At least ten counts were recorded for this clonotype. The chain couples TRBV7-2 to TRBJ1-1; 7 nucleotides agree with TRBD1. The length of the CDR3 is 13 residues. V shed 4 bases, J shed 7 bases, and the junction held 6 bases outside the gene matches. The germline V gene has CDR1 SGHTA and CDR2 FQGNSA. The CDR3 DNA follows: TGTGCCAGCAGCTATTCCGGGACAGTTGAAGCTTTCTTT. Its translation: CASSYSGTVEAFF.

This clonotype has ten or more counts. The chain is built from TRBV7-6 and TRBJ2-1, with D hard to call. The CDR3 runs to 15 residues. Trimming left V 1 base short and J 3 bases short, with 10 bases between. In germline, CDR1 is SGHVS, CDR2 FNYEAQ. CDR3 region: CASSLVVGLYNEQFF. CDR3 in DNA: TGTGCCAGCAGCTTAGTGGTGGGTCTCTACAATGAGCAGTTCTTC.

V and J are TRBV25-1 and TRBJ2-5, with D maybe TRBD1 (6 bases). V lost 8 bases and J lost 1, with 17 bases in between. CDR3 size: 15 residues. Germline lookup yields CDR1 MGHDK and CDR2 SYGVNS. The CDR3 sequence is CASSTSMGAQETQYF. CDR3 DNA: TGTGCCAGCTCGACGAGTATGGGGGCCCAAGAGACCCAGTACTTC.

The sample holds many counts of this clonotype. This chain uses TRBV19 with TRBJ1-2, with TRBD1 as a possible D gene (5 bases). V lost 7 bases to trimming and J lost 8 bases, with 23 bases between them. Germline V gene sequence: CDR1 LNHDA, CDR2 SQIVND (reference sequence). There are 15 residues in the CDR3. The DNA for the CDR3 is TGTGCCAGTAAGGGGACTTCTAAAGGCTCGAGGGGCTACACCTTC. Translated: CASKGTSKGSRGYTF. Full variable domain (outside the CDR3, taken from reference TRBV19 and TRBJ1-2): DGGITQSPKYLFRKEGQNVTLSCEQNLNHDAMYWYRQDPGQGLRLIYYSQIVNDFQKGDIAEGYSVSREKKESFPLTVTSAQKNPTAFYLCASKGTSKGSRGYTFGSGTRLTVV.

In its sample, this clonotype was seen a few times. The rearrangement joins TRBV28 to TRBJ1-2; D not resolved. CDR3 length equals 12 residues. Germline CDR1 MDHEN, CDR2 SYDVKM. Trimming removed 8 bases at V and 7 bases at J, with 14 bases between. The CDR3 loop reads CASFGGPRGYTF. Here the CDR3 DNA reads TGTGCCAGCTTTGGAGGGCCTCGTGGCTACACCTTC.

This clonotype has ten or more counts. This chain joins TRBV7-2 and TRBJ2-5, with D hard to call. V lost 3 bases and J lost 4, with 9 bases in between. This CDR3 is built from 13 residues. Germline V lookup: CDR1 SGHTA, CDR2 FQGNSA. CDR3 sequence: CASSFGRRETQYF. The CDR3 DNA reads as TGTGCCAGCAGCTTTGGGCGACGAGAGACCCAGTACTTC.

This clonotype has ten or more counts. J is TRBJ2-5 and V is TRBV7-2; 15 bases agree with TRBD2. Looked up from germline, CDR1 is SGHTA and CDR2 is FQGNSA. Trimming at V came to 0 bases and at J to 5 bases, leaving 10 bases not matched to a gene. This CDR3 comprises 19 residues. CDR3 loop: CASSLAVRGLAGGLETQYF. As DNA, the CDR3 is TGTGCCAGCAGCTTAGCGGTGCGAGGACTAGCGGGGGGGCTGGAGACCCAGTACTTC.

About this clonotype itself: A much larger clone sits a single nucleotide away, making a read error possible. The CDR3 does not end in the conserved phenylalanine or tryptophan, so this is likely a read error. The V and J genes are TRBV7-6 and TRBJ2-7; the D is unclear. Looked up from germline, CDR1 is SGHVS and CDR2 is FNYEAQ. The CDR3 has 13 residues. With 0 bases removed from V and 3 bases from J, the gap between germline ends came to 6 bases. Here the CDR3 DNA reads TGTGCCAGCAGCTTAGCGGCAGTCTACGAGCAGTACTCC. It is translated as CASSLAAVYEQYS.

J is TRBJ2-2 and V is TRBV19, with a tentative D call TRBD1 (6 bases). Per the germline V gene, CDR1 is LNHDA and CDR2 is SQIVND (reference sequence). Trimming cost V 1 base and J 1 base, with 16 bases left between them. The CDR3 length is 18 residues. The CDR3 coding sequence is TGTGCCAGTAGTATAGTCTCCCAGGGGATGGGGAACACCGGGGAGCTGTTTTTT. Translating it yields CASSIVSQGMGNTGELFF.

This chain uses TRBV7-9 with TRBJ2-7; TRBD2 might be the D (5 bases). The V end was cut by 3 bases, the J end by 2 bases, with 14 bases between. Germline CDR1 SEHNR, CDR2 FQNEAQ (reference sequence). The CDR3 spans 15 residues. Written as DNA, the CDR3 is TGTGCCAGCAGCTTCGCGGGCCGTCCTACCTACGAGCAGTACTTC. Its translation: CASSFAGRPTYEQYF.

This clonotype has ten or more counts. The J gene is TRBJ1-1, the V gene TRBV12-3 or TRBV12-4, with D unresolved. V was shortened by 7 bases and J by 4 bases, with 16 bases between the two germline ends. The CDR3 spans 14 residues. The CDR3, as DNA: TGTGCCAGCACCCCTACAGTGGGGATCACTGAAGCTTTCTTT. Its protein is CASTPTVGITEAFF.

This clonotype was seen a few times. The chain has TRBV15 and TRBJ1-5; TRBD1 matches at 9 bases. The germline CDR1 and CDR2 sequences are LNHNV and YYDKDF (reference sequence). CDR3 length equals 19 residues. Trimming removed 3 bases from V and 0 bases from J; junction bases left unmatched: 12. The CDR3 is CATSRGQGRGFFSNQPQHF. CDR3 coding DNA: TGTGCCACCAGCAGGGGACAGGGTCGTGGATTCTTTAGCAATCAGCCCCAGCATTTT.

The chain carries TRBV27 and TRBJ2-1, with D perhaps given as TRBD1 or TRBD2 (5 bases each). Germline V CDR1 and CDR2: MNHEY, SMNVEV (reference sequence). This CDR3 contains 15 residues. Trimming stripped 6 bases from V and 3 bases from J, with 15 bases between. CDR3 coding DNA: TGTGCCAGCAGGGTCCACCGGGACCTCTACAATGAGCAGTTCTTC. Its translation is CASRVHRDLYNEQFF.

This clonotype appeared a few times. V is TRBV19 and J is TRBJ1-6; no reliable D call. Trimming cost V 3 bases and J 9 bases, with 15 bases left between them. This CDR3 spans 15 amino acids. Germline CDR1 is LNHDA and CDR2 is SQIVND (reference sequence). The DNA of the CDR3 is TGTGCCAGTAGTATCCGGTCCGGATTTAGTTCACCCCTCCACTTT. It codes for CASSIRSGFSSPLHF.

The chain recombines TRBV4-1 with TRBJ2-1; no firm D call. CDR3 length equals 14 residues. V gave up 1 base and J gave up 6 bases, with 10 bases separating them. Germline-derived CDR1 and CDR2 are MGHRA and YSYEKL. For the CDR3, the DNA is TGCGCCAGCAGCCAAGGGTTCCCGATCAATGAGCAGTTCTTC. Its protein product is CASSQGFPINEQFF.

This clonotype was observed at least ten times. The chain couples TRBV7-2 to TRBJ1-2; perhaps TRBD1 as D (5 bases). Germline V gene sequence: CDR1 SGHTA, CDR2 FQGNSA. The CDR3 has 17 residues. V gave up 1 base and J gave up 0 bases, with 15 bases separating them. The CDR3 spells CASSLEVGQGTNYGYTF. The CDR3 bases are TGTGCCAGCAGCTTAGAGGTCGGCCAGGGCACTAACTATGGCTACACCTTC. Drawing the rest from reference TRBV7-2 and TRBJ1-2, the complete variable domain is GAGVSQSPSNKVTEKGKDVELRCDPISGHTALYWYRQSLGQGLEFLIYFQGNSAPDKSGLPSDRFSAERTGGSVSTLTIQRTQQEDSAVYLCASSLEVGQGTNYGYTFGSGTRLTVV.

The chain's CDR3 is CASSLGGAQGNTIYF. CDR3 DNA: TGTGCCAGCAGCCTGGGAGGGGCGCAAGGAAACACCATATATTTT. The V gene is TRBV7-2, the J gene TRBJ1-3, with a weak D call TRBD1 (5 bases). This CDR3 has 15 amino acids. V shed 5 bases and J shed 4 bases, with 15 bases lying between them. Germline V gene sequence: CDR1 SGHTA, CDR2 FQGNSA.

The V and J genes are TRBV7-9 and TRBJ2-1; 11 bases match TRBD2. Germline lookup yields CDR1 SEHNR and CDR2 FQNEAQ (reference sequence). The CDR3 totals 16 residues. V lost 5 bases and J lost 4; bases outside the gene matches: 7. The chain's CDR3 is CASSTQTSGEYNEQFF. In DNA form, the CDR3 reads TGTGCCAGCAGCACACAGACTAGCGGGGAGTACAATGAGCAGTTCTTC. Full variable domain (rest looked up from reference TRBV7-9 and TRBJ2-1): DTGVSQNPRHKITKRGQNVTFRCDPISEHNRLYWYRQTLGQGPEFLTYFQNEAQLEKSRLLSDRFSAERPKGSFSTLEIQRTEQGDSAMYLCASSTQTSGEYNEQFFGPGTRLTVL.

There are many counts of this clonotype. A read error may account for a junction end that differs from germline. The chain uses TRBV4-1 and TRBJ2-7, with D possibly being TRBD1 (6 bases). Germline lookup yields CDR1 MGHRA and CDR2 YSYEKL. The CDR3 loop spans 13 amino acids. The CDR3 protein is CASSQGRTYEQYF. The CDR3 DNA is TGTGCCAGCAGCCAGGGGCGGACCTACGAGCAGTACTTC.

The rearrangement links TRBV11-2 to TRBJ1-1; TRBD1 might be the D (5 bases). The germline gives CDR1 SGHAT, CDR2 FQNNGV. This CDR3 is 13 amino acids long. V was shortened by 8 bases and J by 2 bases, with 12 bases between the two germline ends. The CDR3 DNA reads as TGTGCCAGCGGCGAAACAGGAAACACTGAAGCTTTCTTT. This gives the protein CASGETGNTEAFF.

This clonotype has just a few counts. CDR3 region: CASSWTDEQYF. CDR3 sequence (DNA): TGTGCCAGCAGCTGGACTGACGAGCAGTACTTC. This chain uses TRBV12-3 or TRBV12-4 with TRBJ2-7, with D perhaps TRBD2 (5 bases). The CDR3 spans 11 residues. Trimming took 6 bases from V and 5 from J, leaving 8 bases between them.

V and J are TRBV2 and TRBJ2-7, with D perhaps matching TRBD2 (6 bases). The V and J ends lost 9 bases and 4 bases respectively, with 13 bases between them. The V gene's germline CDR1 is SNHLY and CDR2 FYNNEI. The CDR3 length is 12 residues. Written as DNA, the CDR3 is TGTGCCAGTACTTATGGAGGGTACGAGCAGTACTTC. It yields the protein CASTYGGYEQYF.

This clonotype was observed a handful of times. This chain joins TRBV24-1 and TRBJ1-2, with 7 bases identical to TRBD1. J was trimmed by 5 bases and V by 8 bases; bases with no gene match: 7. CDR3 size: 13 residues. The germline CDR1 and CDR2 sequences are KGHDR and SFDVKD. CDR3 coding DNA: TGTGCCACCACACCGGGACAGCCATATGGCTACACCTTC. As protein: CATTPGQPYGYTF.